Following are 2 T cell receptor beta chains from one sample sequenced in a study of cytomegalovirus exposure and HLA in healthy donors. In the PCR, 60 Vbeta and 13 Jbeta primers were used. Repertoires were generated with immunoSEQ multiplex PCR, while TCRdb's copy carries only in-frame clones and drops some. The repertoire holds approximately 280,000 clones, with 70% to 90% as singletons. Sequencing was carried out using PBMCs. These receptors were taken from a man aged 40-49 years in good health and CMV-seropositive.

The CDR3 region is CAWSVAGRAIDTQYF. The CDR3 DNA reads as TGTGCCTGGAGTGTAGCGGGGAGGGCAATAGATACGCAGTATTTT. The rearrangement uses TRBV30 and TRBJ2-3, with 7 bases identical to TRBD2. The trim removed 0 bases at V and 5 bases at J, leaving 8 bases unmatched. Germline values: CDR1 GTSNPN, CDR2 SVGIG (reference sequence). The CDR3 totals 15 residues.

The V gene is TRBV7-9, the J gene TRBJ2-4, with a tentative D call TRBD1 (5 bases). V was cut by 1 base and J by 1 base, with 11 bases left in between. CDR3 size: 16 residues. Germline V lookup: CDR1 SEHNR, CDR2 FQNEAQ (reference sequence). The CDR3 coding sequence is TGTGCCAGCAGCTTAGTGGAGTCAGGGGCCAAAAACATTCAGTACTTC. The encoded protein is CASSLVESGAKNIQYF.